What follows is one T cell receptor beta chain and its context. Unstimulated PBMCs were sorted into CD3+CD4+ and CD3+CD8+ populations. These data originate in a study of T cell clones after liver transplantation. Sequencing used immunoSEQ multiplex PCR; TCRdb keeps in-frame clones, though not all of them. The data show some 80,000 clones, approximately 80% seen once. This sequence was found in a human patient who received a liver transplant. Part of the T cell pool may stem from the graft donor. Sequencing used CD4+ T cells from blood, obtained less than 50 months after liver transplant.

The CDR3, as DNA: TGTGCCAGCACACTCAGGGGTGGGTTCAATGAGCAGTTCTTC. This translates into CASTLRGGFNEQFF. V usage is TRBV2 and J usage is TRBJ2-1, with a tentative D call TRBD1 (6 bases). The CDR3 length is 14 residues. Per the germline V gene, CDR1 is SNHLY and CDR2 is FYNNEI. The V gene lost 7 bases and the J gene lost 6 bases, with 16 bases spanning the gap.